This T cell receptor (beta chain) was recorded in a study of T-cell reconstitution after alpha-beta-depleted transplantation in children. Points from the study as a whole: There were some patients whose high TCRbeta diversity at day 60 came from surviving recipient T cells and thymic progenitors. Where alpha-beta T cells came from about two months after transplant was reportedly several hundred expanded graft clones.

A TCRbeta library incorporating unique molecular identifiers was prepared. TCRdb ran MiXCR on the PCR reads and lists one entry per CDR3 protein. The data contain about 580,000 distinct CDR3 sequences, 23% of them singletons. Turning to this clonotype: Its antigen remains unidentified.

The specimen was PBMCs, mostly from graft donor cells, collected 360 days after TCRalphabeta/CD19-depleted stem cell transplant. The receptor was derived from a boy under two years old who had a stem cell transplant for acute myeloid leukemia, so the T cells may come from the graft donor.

As DNA, the CDR3 is TGCAGTGCTATTAACAGGCCACTTTCCTACGAGCAGTACTTC. Protein sequence: CSAINRPLSYEQYF. The chain uses TRBV20-1 and TRBJ2-7; the D gene is possibly TRBD1 (5 bases). V lost 4 bases, J lost 1 base, and 14 bases lay in between. This CDR3 comprises 14 residues. CDR1 and CDR2 (germline): DFQATT, SNEGSKA (reference sequence).